The sequence of this T cell receptor beta chain was determined in a study of CD8+ T cells in alopecia areata. A few counts support this clone. Extraction of RNA preceded its reverse transcription into cDNA, which served as the sequencing template. The table came from immunoSEQ multiplex PCR; TCRdb's copy has only in-frame clones and leaves some out. The data show 75,000 to 100,000 clones, under 45% seen once. V shed 6 bases and J shed 3 bases, with 9 bases lying between them. CDR3 size: 12 residues. Germline values: CDR1 MDHEN, CDR2 SYDVKM. Sequencing was carried out using CD4+ T cells sorted from blood. The chain has TRBV28 and TRBJ2-7; D may match TRBD1 or TRBD2 (5 bases each). The receptor's source is a human donor with alopecia areata. CDR3 region: CASRRGFYEQYF. The DNA of the CDR3 is TGTGCCAGCAGGAGGGGCTTCTACGAGCAGTACTTC.